A selection of T cell receptor beta chains follows, all from one sample in a study of spatial heterogeneity in lung cancer. MiXCR was run by TCRdb on the 5' RACE reads, yielding one entry per CDR3 protein. The sample has tens of thousands of distinct CDR3 sequences, roughly 10% seen once; the top ten hold roughly 32%. The source material was PBMCs, sampled at follow-up. Receptors were obtained from a male donor with early-stage non-small cell lung cancer. The conserved cysteine and the conserved F or W are not part of the CDR3 here. Each record gives: V gene, J gene, CDR3 protein.

V: TRBV5-1
J: TRBJ2-3
CDR3: ASSLEASSTDTQY

V: TRBV3-1
J: TRBJ2-6
CDR3: ASSQGPGSGANVLT

V: TRBV29-1
J: TRBJ2-1
CDR3: SGSGARYNEQF

V: TRBV7-9
J: TRBJ2-2
CDR3: ASSRGMRNTGELF

V: TRBV30
J: TRBJ2-2
CDR3: AWSVGLVTGELF

V: TRBV11-3
J: TRBJ2-3
CDR3: ASSPRDTDTQY

V: TRBV6-5
J: TRBJ1-1
CDR3: ASIRGGLTEAF

V: TRBV7-9
J: TRBJ2-7
CDR3: ASSYRTEAYEQY

V: TRBV3-1
J: TRBJ1-5
CDR3: ASSSRERQPQH

V: TRBV7-2
J: TRBJ2-7
CDR3: ASSYRLAAYEQY

V: TRBV4-3
J: TRBJ2-3
CDR3: ASSQDLADTQY

V: TRBV10-3
J: TRBJ1-1
CDR3: ATRRGATEAF

V: TRBV6-2/TRBV6-3
J: TRBJ2-1
CDR3: ASSPGRDEQF

V: TRBV5-1
J: TRBJ2-7
CDR3: ASSSQGLVSYEQY

V: TRBV5-8
J: TRBJ1-2
CDR3: ASSLYRQVATNYGYT

V: TRBV7-9
J: TRBJ2-2
CDR3: ASATASETGELF

V: TRBV12-3/TRBV12-4
J: TRBJ1-5
CDR3: ASSSSAENQPQH

V: TRBV30
J: TRBJ2-5
CDR3: AWSTATQETQY

V: TRBV20-1
J: TRBJ2-4
CDR3: SARNSDNKDIQY

V: TRBV20-1
J: TRBJ2-5
CDR3: SARRGDSQETQY

V: TRBV7-9
J: TRBJ1-2
CDR3: ASSLGGPYSGYT

V: TRBV20-1
J: TRBJ1-1
CDR3: SARMGLNTEAF

V: TRBV5-6
J: TRBJ2-4
CDR3: ASSLAVGLAKNIQY

V: TRBV3-1
J: TRBJ2-5
CDR3: ASSQDARRSQY

V: TRBV6-1
J: TRBJ2-3
CDR3: ASSLLHTTDTQY

V: TRBV6-1
J: TRBJ1-2
CDR3: ASSDGTGGSDYGYT

V: TRBV7-2
J: TRBJ1-5
CDR3: ASSLSSSQPQH

V: TRBV18
J: TRBJ2-2
CDR3: ASSRTGPSAGELF

V: TRBV7-6
J: TRBJ1-5
CDR3: ASSLVCGGERQPQH

V: TRBV7-9
J: TRBJ2-2
CDR3: ASRDTGELF

V: TRBV7-7
J: TRBJ2-7
CDR3: ASSLGTGAYEQY

V: TRBV7-9
J: TRBJ2-3
CDR3: ASSFGTDTDTQY

V: TRBV18
J: TRBJ1-6
CDR3: ASSPGGRNNSPLP

V: TRBV20-1
J: TRBJ1-3
CDR3: SATAGNQLYSGNTIY

V: TRBV28
J: TRBJ1-5
CDR3: ASGRGNQPQH

V: TRBV29-1
J: TRBJ2-3
CDR3: SVEGDRGLAPDTQY

V: TRBV12-3/TRBV12-4
J: TRBJ2-5
CDR3: ASSLARWGEETQY

V: TRBV4-2
J: TRBJ2-1
CDR3: ASSQDRDREDNEQF

V: TRBV6-6
J: TRBJ1-4
CDR3: ASSSERANEKLF

V: TRBV20-1
J: TRBJ1-1
CDR3: SARLLRTEAF

V: TRBV20-1
J: TRBJ2-7
CDR3: SARRDRVYEQY